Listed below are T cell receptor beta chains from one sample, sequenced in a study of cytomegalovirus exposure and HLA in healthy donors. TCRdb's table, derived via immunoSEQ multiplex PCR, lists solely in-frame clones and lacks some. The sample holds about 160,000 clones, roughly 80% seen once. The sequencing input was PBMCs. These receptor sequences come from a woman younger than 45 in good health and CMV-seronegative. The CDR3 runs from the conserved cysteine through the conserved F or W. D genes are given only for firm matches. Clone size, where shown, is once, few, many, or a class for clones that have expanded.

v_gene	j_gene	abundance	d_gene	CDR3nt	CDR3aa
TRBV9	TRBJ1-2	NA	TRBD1	TGTGCCAGCAGCGTAGCCGGGACAGACGAATATGGCTACACCTTC	CASSVAGTDEYGYTF
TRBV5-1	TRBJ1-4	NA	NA	TGCGCCACCCTCCCGGGGTGCCGGGAAAAACTGTTTTTT	CATLPGCREKLFF
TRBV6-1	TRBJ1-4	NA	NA	TGTGCCAGCAGTGCGCAGACAGTGAATGAAAAACTGTTTTTT	CASSAQTVNEKLFF
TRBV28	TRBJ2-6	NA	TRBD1	TGTGCCAGCAGTTTATTGAGGACAGGATTAACCTCTGGGGCCAACGTCCTGACTTTC	CASSLLRTGLTSGANVLTF
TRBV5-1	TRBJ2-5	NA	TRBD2	TGCGCCAGCAGCCGGAGGACTAGCGGGGCCAGAGAGACCCAGTACTTC	CASSRRTSGARETQYF
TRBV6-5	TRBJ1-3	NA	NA	TGTGCCAGCAGTTATAGCTACTCTGGAAACACCATATATTTT	CASSYSYSGNTIYF
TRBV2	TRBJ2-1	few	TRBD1	TGTGCCAGCAGTGAAACAGGGGCCTCCCCTAATGAGCAGTTCTTC	CASSETGASPNEQFF
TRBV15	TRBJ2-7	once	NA	TGTGCCACCAGCAGAGATTTGGGGGGACCGGCATCCTACGAGCAGTACTTC	CATSRDLGGPASYEQYF
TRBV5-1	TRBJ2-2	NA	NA	TGCGCCAGCAGCTTCTTCACCGGGGAGCTGTTTTTT	CASSFFTGELFF
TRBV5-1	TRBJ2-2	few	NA	TGCGCCAGTAGTAGGGACACTAAGAACACCGGGGAGCTGTTTTTT	CASSRDTKNTGELFF
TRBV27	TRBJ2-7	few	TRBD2	TGTGCCAGCAGTCGACTAGCTCAAACCTCCTACGAGCAGTACTTC	CASSRLAQTSYEQYF
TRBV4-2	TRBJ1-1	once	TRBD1	TGTGCCAGCAGCCAACCCCGACAGGGGGGAAACACTGAAGCTTTCTTT	CASSQPRQGGNTEAFF
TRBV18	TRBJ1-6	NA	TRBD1	TGTGCCAGCTCACGATCAACAGGGGGCCCCCTCCACTTT	CASSRSTGGPLHF
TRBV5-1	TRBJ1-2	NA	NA	TGCGCCAGCAGCGAACAGGGATTGGGCGGCTACACCTTC	CASSEQGLGGYTF
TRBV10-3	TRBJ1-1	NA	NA	TGTGCCACCCGGGGTTCCACTGAAGCTTTCTTT	CATRGSTEAFF
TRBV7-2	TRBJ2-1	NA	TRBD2	TGTGCCAGCAGCTTAGGCACACTAGCGGGGGGGGCTGGTGAGCAGTTCTTC	CASSLGTLAGGAGEQFF
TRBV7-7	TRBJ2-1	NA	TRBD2	TGTGCCAGCAGCTTAATAGCGGGGGTGATATCCAATGAGCAGTTCTTC	CASSLIAGVISNEQFF
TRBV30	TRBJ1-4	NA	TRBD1	TGTGCCTGGGGGACAGGAGATGAAAAACTGTTTTTT	CAWGTGDEKLFF
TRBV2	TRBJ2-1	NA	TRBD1	TGTGCCGGGACAGGGGGCGACTACAATGAGCAGTTCTTC	CAGTGGDYNEQFF
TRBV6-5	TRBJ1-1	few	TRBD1	TGTGCCAGCACCATATTGGGACAGAGCACTGAAGCTTTCTTT	CASTILGQSTEAFF
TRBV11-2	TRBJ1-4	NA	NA	TGTGCCAGCAGCTTAAGGAGGCCGGGGGGGGGAAAACTGTTTTTT	CASSLRRPGGGKLFF
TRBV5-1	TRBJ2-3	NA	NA	TGCGCCAGCAGCCCCCCGACAGGCCGTCCTAGCACAGATACGCAGTATTTT	CASSPPTGRPSTDTQYF
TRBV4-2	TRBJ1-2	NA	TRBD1	TGTGCCAGCAGCCAACGACAGGGTGGGGGGTATGGCTACACCTTC	CASSQRQGGGYGYTF
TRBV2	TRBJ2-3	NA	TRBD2	TGTGCCAGCAGTAGCGGGGTAGATACGCAGTATTTT	CASSSGVDTQYF
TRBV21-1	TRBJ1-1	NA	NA	TGTGCCAGCAGCAAGGACAGGGGGCGCGGGGGTGAAGCTTTCTTT	CASSKDRGRGGEAFF
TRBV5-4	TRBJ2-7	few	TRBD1	TGTGCCAGCAGCTCGCCGGGACAGGGACGTTACGAGCAGTACTTC	CASSSPGQGRYEQYF
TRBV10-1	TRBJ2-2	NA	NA	TGCGCCAGCAGTCCCTCGACGGCTTCGGGCACCGGGGAGCTGTTTTTT	CASSPSTASGTGELFF
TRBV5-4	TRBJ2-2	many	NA	TGTGCCAGCAGCCCGACCGACTGGGGCTACCACGACACCGGGGAGCTGTTTTTT	CASSPTDWGYHDTGELFF
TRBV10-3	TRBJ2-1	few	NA	TGTGCCACCACAGGGAGGGATGAGCAGTTCTTC	CATTGRDEQFF
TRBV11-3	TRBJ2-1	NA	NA	TGTGCCAGCAGCTTAAGTTCGGTCGGCGGCTACAATGAGCAGTTCTTC	CASSLSSVGGYNEQFF
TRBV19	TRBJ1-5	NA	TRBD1	TGTGCCAGTAGCATCGGACAGGGGGAGGGTCAGCCCCAGCATTTT	CASSIGQGEGQPQHF
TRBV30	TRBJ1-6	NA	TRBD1	TGTGCCTGGGATAAGAGTCGGGACAGGGTTAGTTCACCCCTCCACTTT	CAWDKSRDRVSSPLHF
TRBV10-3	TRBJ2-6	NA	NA	TGTGCCATCAGTGTTTCAGGGATTACTTCTGGGGCCAACGTCCTGACTTTC	CAISVSGITSGANVLTF
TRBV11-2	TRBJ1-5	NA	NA	TGTGCCAGCAGCTTAGGGAGCGGGGCGTTATCTAATCAGCCCCAGCATTTT	CASSLGSGALSNQPQHF
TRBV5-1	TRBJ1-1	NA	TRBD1	TGCGCCAGCAGCTCCCGACAGGGGGACACTGAAGCTTTCTTT	CASSSRQGDTEAFF
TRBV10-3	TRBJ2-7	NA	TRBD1	TGTGCCATCAGTGATCCCGTAGACAGGGGGCTATACGAGCAGTACTTC	CAISDPVDRGLYEQYF
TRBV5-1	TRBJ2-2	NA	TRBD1	TGCGCCAGCAGCCCTTCGTTGGACAGGGGTAACACCGGGGAGCTGTTTTTT	CASSPSLDRGNTGELFF
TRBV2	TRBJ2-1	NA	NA	TGTGCCAGCAGTGAACGGGTGAGCTCCTACAATGAGCAGTTCTTC	CASSERVSSYNEQFF
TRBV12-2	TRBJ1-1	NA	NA	TGTGCAAGTCGCTTAATAGGGGCAGTGAACACTGAAGCTTTCTTT	CASRLIGAVNTEAFF
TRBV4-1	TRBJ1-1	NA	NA	TGCGCCAGCAGCCTAATCAGCAACAGCCCTGACACTGAAGCTTTCTTT	CASSLISNSPDTEAFF
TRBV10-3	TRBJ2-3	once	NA	TGTGCCATCAGCACGGGACTCCGCACAGATACGCAGTATTTT	CAISTGLRTDTQYF
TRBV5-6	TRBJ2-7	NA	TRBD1	TGTGCCAGCACCAGAGGACAGGGAGCCTACGAGCAGTACTTC	CASTRGQGAYEQYF
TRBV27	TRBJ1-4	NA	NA	TGTGCCAGCAGTTTATCGAGGCAGGGGAATGAAAAACTGTTTTTT	CASSLSRQGNEKLFF
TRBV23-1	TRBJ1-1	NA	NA	TGCGCCAGCAGTCAAATGCTGACTCTGGGCACTGAAGCTTTCTTT	CASSQMLTLGTEAFF
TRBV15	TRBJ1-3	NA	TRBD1	TGTGCCACCAGCAGGGACAGGGGGACTGGAAACACCATATATTTT	CATSRDRGTGNTIYF
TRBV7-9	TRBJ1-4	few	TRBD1	TGTGCCAGCAGCTTATTCTTGACAGGGGTTGAGGAAAAACTGTTTTTT	CASSLFLTGVEEKLFF
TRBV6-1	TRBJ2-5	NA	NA	TGTGCCAGCACCCTACTGACAGCCACAAGTGGGACCCAGTACTTC	CASTLLTATSGTQYF
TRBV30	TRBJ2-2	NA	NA	TGTGCCTGGGGTCCCGGGGCCGGGGAGCTGTTTTTT	CAWGPGAGELFF
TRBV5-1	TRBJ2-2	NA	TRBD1	TGCGCCAGCAGCCCACAGGGGTTGGCCGGGGAGCTGTTTTTT	CASSPQGLAGELFF
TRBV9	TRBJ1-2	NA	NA	TGTGCCAGCAGCCCCAGGGGATTGAGCGGCTACACCTTC	CASSPRGLSGYTF
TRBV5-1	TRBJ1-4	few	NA	TGCGCCAGCACTAGAGGTGAGGGTGAAAAACTGTTTTTT	CASTRGEGEKLFF
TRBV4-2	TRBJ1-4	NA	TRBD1	TGTGCCAGCAGCCAATTACAGGGGGCGATCAATGAAAAACTGTTTTTT	CASSQLQGAINEKLFF
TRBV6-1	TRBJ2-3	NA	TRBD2	TGTGCCAGCAGTGTGGGGGCTAGCGGGGAGAGCACAGATACGCAGTATTTT	CASSVGASGESTDTQYF
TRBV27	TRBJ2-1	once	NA	TGTGCCAGCAGTTCGCCGAGCGCCCGAGCGCAGTTCTTC	CASSSPSARAQFF
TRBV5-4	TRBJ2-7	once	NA	TGTGCCAGCAGCTTACGGGTTAATTACGAGCAGTACTTC	CASSLRVNYEQYF
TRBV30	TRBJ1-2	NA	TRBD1	TGTGCCTGGACGCCGGGGCAGGGGGATGGCTACACCTTC	CAWTPGQGDGYTF
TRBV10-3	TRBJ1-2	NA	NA	TGTGCCATCAGTGAGCCCCCTCCAGGGCGAGGCTACACCTTC	CAISEPPPGRGYTF
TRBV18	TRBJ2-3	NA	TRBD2	TGTGCCAGCTCACCGGGGCCCGGGAGGGATACGCAGTATTTT	CASSPGPGRDTQYF